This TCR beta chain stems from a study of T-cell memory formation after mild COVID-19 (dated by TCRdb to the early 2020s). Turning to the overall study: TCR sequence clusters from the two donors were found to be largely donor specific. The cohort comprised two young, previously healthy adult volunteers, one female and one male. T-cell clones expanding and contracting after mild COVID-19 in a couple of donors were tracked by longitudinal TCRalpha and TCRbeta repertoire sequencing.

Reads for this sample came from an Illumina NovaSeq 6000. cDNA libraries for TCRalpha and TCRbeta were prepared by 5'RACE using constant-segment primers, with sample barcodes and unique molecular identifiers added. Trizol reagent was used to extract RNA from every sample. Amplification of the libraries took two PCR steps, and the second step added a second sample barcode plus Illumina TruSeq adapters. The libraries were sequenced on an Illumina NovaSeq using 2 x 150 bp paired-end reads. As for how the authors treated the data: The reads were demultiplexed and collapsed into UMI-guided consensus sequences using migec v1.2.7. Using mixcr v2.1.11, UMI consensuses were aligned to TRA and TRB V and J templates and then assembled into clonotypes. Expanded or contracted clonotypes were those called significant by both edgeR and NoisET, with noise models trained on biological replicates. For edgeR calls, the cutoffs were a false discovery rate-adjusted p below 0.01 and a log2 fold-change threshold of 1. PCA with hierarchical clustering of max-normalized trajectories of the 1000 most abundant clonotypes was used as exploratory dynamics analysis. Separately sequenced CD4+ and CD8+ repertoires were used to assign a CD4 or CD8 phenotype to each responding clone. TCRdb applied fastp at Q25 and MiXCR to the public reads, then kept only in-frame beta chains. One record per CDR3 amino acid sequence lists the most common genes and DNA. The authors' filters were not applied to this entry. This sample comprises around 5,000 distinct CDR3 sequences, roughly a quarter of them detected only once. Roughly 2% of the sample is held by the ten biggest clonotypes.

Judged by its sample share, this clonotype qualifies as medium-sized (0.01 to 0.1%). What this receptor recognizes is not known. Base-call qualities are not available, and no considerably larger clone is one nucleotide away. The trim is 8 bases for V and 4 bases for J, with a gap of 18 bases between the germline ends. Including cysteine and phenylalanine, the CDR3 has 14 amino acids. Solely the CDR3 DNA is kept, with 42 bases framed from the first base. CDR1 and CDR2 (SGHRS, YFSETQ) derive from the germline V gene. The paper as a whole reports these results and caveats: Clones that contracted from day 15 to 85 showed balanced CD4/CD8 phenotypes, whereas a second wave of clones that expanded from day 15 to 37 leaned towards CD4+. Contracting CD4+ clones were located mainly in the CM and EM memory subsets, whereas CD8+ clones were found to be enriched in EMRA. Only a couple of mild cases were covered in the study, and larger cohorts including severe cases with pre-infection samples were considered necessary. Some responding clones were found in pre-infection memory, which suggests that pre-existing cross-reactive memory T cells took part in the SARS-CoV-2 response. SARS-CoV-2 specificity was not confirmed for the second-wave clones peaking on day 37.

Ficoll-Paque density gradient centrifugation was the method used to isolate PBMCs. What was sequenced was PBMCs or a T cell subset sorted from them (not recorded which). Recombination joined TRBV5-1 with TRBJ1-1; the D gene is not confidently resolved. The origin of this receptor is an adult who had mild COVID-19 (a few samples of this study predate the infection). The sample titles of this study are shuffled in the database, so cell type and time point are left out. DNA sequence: TGCGCCAGTTCACCCCTTCCGGACGTCACTGAAGCTTTCTTT. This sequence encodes CASSPLPDVTEAFF.